A single T cell receptor beta chain is shown here with its context. The ends were cut back, 7 bases at V and 2 bases at J, with 15 bases in the middle. Germline CDR1 is MDHEN and CDR2 is SYDVKM. The CDR3 loop spans 14 amino acids. The source of the sample is a study of T-cell memory formation after mild COVID-19. TCRdb ran MiXCR on the 5' RACE reads and lists one entry per CDR3 protein. The sample holds about half a million distinct CDR3 sequences, approximately 18% seen once. This receptor was taken from an adult woman who had mild COVID-19 (a few samples of this study predate the infection). Cell type and time point are not known. This rearrangement joins TRBV28 to TRBJ2-7; unclear D gene. Sequencing input: PBMCs or a T cell subset sorted from them (not recorded which). CDR3 sequence (DNA): TGTGCCAGCACCCACGCAGATACTCCCTACGAGCAGTACGTC. It encodes CASTHADTPYEQYV.